Listed below are T cell receptor beta chains from one sample, sequenced in a study of blood T cells in healthy people across ages. TCRdb analysed the 5' RACE reads with MiXCR anew, one entry per CDR3 protein. Found here are 700,000 or so distinct CDR3 sequences, 22% of them singletons; the top ten hold around a fifth. Sequenced: blood. The receptors shown here come from a man between 70 and 80 years old in good health. The CDR3 runs from the conserved cysteine through the conserved F or W. The order of the fields is D gene, J gene, clone size, V gene, CDR3 protein, CDR3 DNA. A D gene is named only where the DNA matches it firmly. The size field is filled for only some rows; it gives once, few, many or a size class.

d_gene: .
j_gene: TRBJ1-1
abundance: few
v_gene: TRBV4-1
CDR3aa: CAGSQERVLLEGTEAFF
CDR3nt: TGCGCCGGCAGCCAAGAGAGAGTATTATTGGAGGGGACTGAAGCTTTCTTT

d_gene: TRBD1
j_gene: TRBJ1-2
abundance: many
v_gene: TRBV27
CDR3aa: CASSPTGAGGYTF
CDR3nt: TGTGCCAGCAGTCCAACAGGGGCCGGTGGCTACACCTTC

d_gene: .
j_gene: TRBJ1-3
abundance: .
v_gene: TRBV6-2/TRBV6-3
CDR3aa: CASLRTGSGNTIYF
CDR3nt: TGTGCCAGCCTCCGGACGGGCTCTGGAAACACCATATATTTT

d_gene: TRBD2
j_gene: TRBJ2-5
abundance: few
v_gene: TRBV9
CDR3aa: CASSALAGDFRETQYF
CDR3nt: TGTGCCAGCAGCGCACTAGCGGGAGATTTTAGAGAGACCCAGTACTTC

d_gene: .
j_gene: TRBJ2-6
abundance: .
v_gene: TRBV7-9
CDR3aa: CASSLGLSSGANVLTF
CDR3nt: TGTGCCAGCAGCTTAGGACTGAGCTCTGGGGCCAACGTCCTGACTTTC

d_gene: .
j_gene: TRBJ1-5
abundance: .
v_gene: TRBV12-3/TRBV12-4
CDR3aa: CASSLAGGGLSNQPQHF
CDR3nt: TGTGCCAGCAGTTTAGCGGGAGGAGGGCTTAGCAATCAGCCCCAGCATTTT

d_gene: .
j_gene: TRBJ2-7
abundance: few
v_gene: TRBV7-9
CDR3aa: CASSFSGEGGYEQYF
CDR3nt: TGTGCCAGCAGCTTCTCAGGGGAAGGAGGTTACGAGCAGTACTTC

d_gene: TRBD2
j_gene: TRBJ2-1
abundance: few
v_gene: TRBV10-3
CDR3aa: CAIGWTSDNEQFF
CDR3nt: TGTGCCATCGGGTGGACTAGCGACAATGAGCAGTTCTTC

d_gene: TRBD1
j_gene: TRBJ1-2
abundance: .
v_gene: TRBV12-3/TRBV12-4
CDR3aa: CASTDTGGYGYTF
CDR3nt: TGTGCCAGCACTGATACAGGGGGCTATGGCTACACCTTC

d_gene: TRBD2
j_gene: TRBJ2-3
abundance: many
v_gene: TRBV7-9
CDR3aa: CASSSSGGQSTQYF
CDR3nt: TGTGCCAGCAGTTCCAGCGGGGGGCAGAGTACGCAGTATTTT

d_gene: .
j_gene: TRBJ2-1
abundance: .
v_gene: TRBV7-2
CDR3aa: CASSSGVGRGDNEQFF
CDR3nt: TGTGCCAGCAGCTCCGGAGTTGGGCGGGGCGACAATGAGCAGTTCTTC

d_gene: .
j_gene: TRBJ1-2
abundance: .
v_gene: TRBV20-1
CDR3aa: CSARGVGEYGYTF
CDR3nt: TGCAGTGCTAGAGGGGTAGGGGAGTATGGCTACACCTTC

d_gene: .
j_gene: TRBJ2-2
abundance: .
v_gene: TRBV3-1
CDR3aa: CASSHVTGTTGELFF
CDR3nt: TGTGCCAGCAGCCACGTGACAGGGACTACCGGGGAGCTGTTTTTT

d_gene: .
j_gene: TRBJ2-3
abundance: many
v_gene: TRBV5-5
CDR3aa: CASSFRSLTGHIDTQYF
CDR3nt: TGTGCCAGCAGCTTTCGATCCCTGACAGGCCACATAGATACGCAGTATTTT

d_gene: .
j_gene: TRBJ2-4
abundance: .
v_gene: TRBV20-1
CDR3aa: CSAREPGSIRNIQYF
CDR3nt: TGCAGTGCTAGAGAACCAGGGAGTATCAGAAACATTCAGTACTTC

d_gene: .
j_gene: TRBJ2-7
abundance: few
v_gene: TRBV11-2
CDR3aa: CASSRDAYEQYF
CDR3nt: TGTGCCAGCAGCAGGGACGCCTACGAGCAGTACTTC

d_gene: .
j_gene: TRBJ2-5
abundance: .
v_gene: TRBV12-3/TRBV12-4
CDR3aa: CASRITGLETQYF
CDR3nt: TGTGCCAGCAGGATTACTGGGCTGGAGACCCAGTACTTC

d_gene: .
j_gene: TRBJ2-7
abundance: few
v_gene: TRBV6-4
CDR3aa: CASSEVQGFSEQYF
CDR3nt: TGTGCCAGCAGTGAAGTACAGGGCTTCTCCGAGCAGTACTTC

d_gene: .
j_gene: TRBJ2-1
abundance: many
v_gene: TRBV29-1
CDR3aa: CSVEGERSNEQFF
CDR3nt: TGCAGCGTTGAAGGTGAAAGGAGCAATGAGCAGTTCTTC

d_gene: .
j_gene: TRBJ2-1
abundance: .
v_gene: TRBV5-1
CDR3aa: CASSIGTGTYNEQFF
CDR3nt: TGCGCCAGCAGCATCGGGACCGGAACCTACAATGAGCAGTTCTTC

d_gene: TRBD1
j_gene: TRBJ2-3
abundance: .
v_gene: TRBV12-3/TRBV12-4
CDR3aa: CASSSPHGGGGQGAVTDTQYF
CDR3nt: TGTGCCAGCAGTTCGCCGCATGGTGGTGGGGGACAGGGGGCAGTGACAGATACGCAGTATTTT

d_gene: .
j_gene: TRBJ1-1
abundance: .
v_gene: TRBV11-2
CDR3aa: CASSLGGRRAEAFF
CDR3nt: TGTGCCAGCAGCTTAGGTGGCAGGCGCGCTGAAGCTTTCTTT

d_gene: .
j_gene: TRBJ2-7
abundance: many
v_gene: TRBV3-1
CDR3aa: CASSQGVGPYEQYF
CDR3nt: TGTGCCAGCAGCCAAGGGGTAGGACCCTACGAGCAGTACTTC

d_gene: .
j_gene: TRBJ2-3
abundance: .
v_gene: TRBV20-1
CDR3aa: CSATRPTGRGTDTQYF
CDR3nt: TGCAGTGCCACTCGCCCGACAGGCAGAGGCACAGATACGCAGTATTTT

d_gene: TRBD1
j_gene: TRBJ1-2
abundance: many
v_gene: TRBV6-6
CDR3aa: CASSYSGKSTGGDYGYTF
CDR3nt: TGTGCCAGCAGTTACTCGGGTAAATCGACAGGGGGAGACTATGGCTACACCTTC

d_gene: .
j_gene: TRBJ2-1
abundance: .
v_gene: TRBV28
CDR3aa: CASSFASEDDEQFF
CDR3nt: TGTGCCAGCAGTTTCGCGTCAGAGGACGATGAGCAGTTCTTC

d_gene: .
j_gene: TRBJ2-1
abundance: .
v_gene: TRBV10-3
CDR3aa: CAIRDWNKRFNEQFF
CDR3nt: TGTGCCATCAGGGACTGGAACAAGAGGTTCAATGAGCAGTTCTTC

d_gene: TRBD1
j_gene: TRBJ2-1
abundance: .
v_gene: TRBV7-6
CDR3aa: CASTQTPGQGTYNEQFF
CDR3nt: TGTGCCAGCACCCAAACTCCGGGACAGGGGACCTACAATGAGCAGTTCTTC

d_gene: .
j_gene: TRBJ1-4
abundance: many
v_gene: TRBV3-1
CDR3aa: CASSPQRRSEKLFF
CDR3nt: TGTGCCAGCAGCCCGCAGCGGAGGAGTGAAAAACTGTTTTTT

d_gene: .
j_gene: TRBJ2-7
abundance: .
v_gene: TRBV9
CDR3aa: CASSPRGGDYEQYF
CDR3nt: TGTGCCAGCAGCCCCAGGGGAGGGGACTACGAGCAGTACTTC

d_gene: .
j_gene: TRBJ1-4
abundance: .
v_gene: TRBV7-2
CDR3aa: CASSLPFGKLFF
CDR3nt: TGTGCCAGCAGCCTTCCGTTTGGGAAACTGTTTTTT

d_gene: TRBD2
j_gene: TRBJ2-5
abundance: few
v_gene: TRBV9
CDR3aa: CASSVGPGLARQETQYF
CDR3nt: TGTGCCAGCAGCGTAGGACCGGGACTAGCGAGACAAGAGACCCAGTACTTC

d_gene: TRBD2
j_gene: TRBJ2-7
abundance: .
v_gene: TRBV20-1
CDR3aa: CSARRLAGGYEQYF
CDR3nt: TGCAGTGCTAGACGGCTAGCGGGGGGTTACGAGCAGTACTTC